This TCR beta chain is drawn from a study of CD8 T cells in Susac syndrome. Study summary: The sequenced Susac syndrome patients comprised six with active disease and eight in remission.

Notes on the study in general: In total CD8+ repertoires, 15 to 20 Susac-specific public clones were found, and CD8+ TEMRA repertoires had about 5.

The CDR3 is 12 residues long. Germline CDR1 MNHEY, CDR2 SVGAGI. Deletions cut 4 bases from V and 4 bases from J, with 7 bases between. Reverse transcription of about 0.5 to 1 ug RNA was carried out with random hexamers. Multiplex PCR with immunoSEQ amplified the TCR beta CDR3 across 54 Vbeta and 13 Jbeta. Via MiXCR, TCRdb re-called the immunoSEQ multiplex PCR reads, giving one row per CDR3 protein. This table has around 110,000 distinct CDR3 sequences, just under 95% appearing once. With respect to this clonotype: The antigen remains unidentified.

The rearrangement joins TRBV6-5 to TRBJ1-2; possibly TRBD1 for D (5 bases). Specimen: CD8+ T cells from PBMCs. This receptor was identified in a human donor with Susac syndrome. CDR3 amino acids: CASSFQGYGYTF. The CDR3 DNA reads TGTGCCAGCAGTTTCCAGGGCTATGGCTACACCTTC.